These 27 T cell receptor beta chains were sequenced from one sample in a study of T cells in Graves' hyperthyroidism and ophthalmopathy. RNA transcripts gave rise to amplified TCR beta CDR3 regions. HTBI primers were used for first-round RT-PCR of the TCR CDR3. One entry per CDR3 protein, called by TCRdb with MiXCR from the multiplex PCR reads. The table records approximately 330,000 distinct CDR3 sequences, roughly 15% of them present only once. Source material: blood. The source of these receptors is a woman aged 40 to 49 with Graves' ophthalmopathy.

This clonotype was observed a few times. The chain employs TRBV5-1 and TRBJ2-2; perhaps TRBD1 as D (5 bases). Germline V lookup: CDR1 SGHRS, CDR2 YFSETQ. V lost 0 bases to trimming and J lost 8 bases, with 8 bases between them. This CDR3 is 13 amino acids long. The CDR3 region has the DNA TGCGCCAGCAGCTTGGGACAGAGAGGGGAGCTGTTTTTT. This codes for CASSLGQRGELFF.

Ten or more counts support this clonotype. The chain recombines TRBV27 with TRBJ1-1, with a possible D match to TRBD1 (6 bases). V lost 6 bases, J lost 1 base, and 9 bases lay in between. The CDR3 covers 13 residues. CDR1 and CDR2 from the germline V gene are MNHEY and SMNVEV (reference sequence). CDR3 coding DNA: TGTGCCAGCAGCTGGGGGCGGAACACTGAAGCTTTCTTT. It is translated as CASSWGRNTEAFF.

The chain joins TRBV5-1 to TRBJ2-3, with no clear D. This CDR3 is built from 16 residues. V lost 4 bases to trimming and J lost 3 bases, with 18 bases between them. Germline assignment: CDR1 SGHRS and CDR2 YFSETQ. CDR3: CASSATGPSRTDTQYF. CDR3 coding DNA: TGCGCCAGCAGCGCCACCGGTCCGTCCCGGACAGATACGCAGTATTTT.

This clonotype was recorded many times. The V gene is TRBV9, the J gene TRBJ1-6; no definite D call. Trimming took off 0 bases at V and 7 bases at J, with 11 bases between the two ends. This CDR3 has 15 residues. Per germline, CDR1 SGDLS and CDR2 YYNGEE. The CDR3 DNA follows: TGTGCCAGCAGCGTAGAGGGTCGGATGAATTCACCCCTCCACTTT. Its protein is CASSVEGRMNSPLHF.

This clonotype was observed many times. The V gene is TRBV11-3, the J gene TRBJ2-7; D gene unclear. There are 12 residues in the CDR3. Germline CDR1 and CDR2: SGHNT and YENEEA. V was pared by 5 bases and J by 2 bases, with 7 bases between. The CDR3 sequence: CASSPQPYEQYF. CDR3 sequence (DNA): TGTGCCAGCAGCCCACAACCCTACGAGCAGTACTTC.

The rearrangement links TRBV19 to TRBJ2-5, with D possibly matching TRBD2 (7 bases). In germline, CDR1 is LNHDA, CDR2 SQIVND (reference sequence). V shed 1 base and J shed 7 bases, with 13 bases lying between them. This CDR3 has 14 residues. The CDR3 DNA reads TGTGCCAGTAGTATAGCGAAGGGGGAGGGGACCCAGTACTTC. It specifies CASSIAKGEGTQYF. The full variable domain, its missing parts supplied by reference TRBV19 and TRBJ2-5, is DGGITQSPKYLFRKEGQNVTLSCEQNLNHDAMYWYRQDPGQGLRLIYYSQIVNDFQKGDIAEGYSVSREKKESFPLTVTSAQKNPTAFYLCASSIAKGEGTQYFGPGTRLLVL.

The gene calls are TRBV27 and TRBJ2-7; D is perhaps TRBD2 (6 bases). Trimming stripped 0 bases from V and 3 bases from J, with 12 bases between. Germline V gives CDR1 MNHEY, CDR2 SMNVEV (reference sequence). The CDR3 covers 15 residues. The CDR3 nucleotides read TGTGCCAGCAGTTTATCCCCGAGTAGCGGCTACGAGCAGTACTTC. It specifies CASSLSPSSGYEQYF.

The J gene is TRBJ2-5, the V gene TRBV3-1; TRBD2 agrees at 8 bases. The J segment lost 4 bases and the V segment lost 5 bases, leaving 12 bases of the junction unmatched. The CDR3 runs to 16 residues. The V gene's germline CDR1 is LGHDT and CDR2 YNNKEL (reference sequence). In nucleotides, the CDR3 is TGTGCCAGCAGCTCTACCGGGACTAGTGACGGAGAGACCCAGTACTTC. It yields the protein CASSSTGTSDGETQYF.

This rearrangement joins TRBV27 to TRBJ1-5; tentatively, D is TRBD1 (6 bases). V lost 6 bases and J 2 bases, leaving 14 bases between the germline ends. Germline lookup yields CDR1 MNHEY and CDR2 SMNVEV (reference sequence). CDR3 length: 15 amino acids. In DNA form, the CDR3 reads TGTGCCAGCAGATTACAGGGCGGAGGCAATCAGCCCCAGCATTTT. Its translation: CASRLQGGGNQPQHF.

This clonotype turned up a few times. The chain has TRBV27 and TRBJ2-1, with a weak D call TRBD2 (6 bases). V lost 6 bases to trimming and J lost 9 bases, with 9 bases between them. Germline V gene sequence: CDR1 MNHEY, CDR2 SMNVEV (reference sequence). The CDR3 runs to 11 residues. CDR3 sequence: CASSHSGEQFF. The CDR3 DNA reads as TGTGCCAGCAGCCATAGCGGTGAGCAGTTCTTC.

There are a few counts of this clonotype. The chain uses TRBV20-1 and TRBJ1-5; no definite D call. CDR1 and CDR2 from the germline V gene are DFQATT and SNEGSKA (reference sequence). The length of the CDR3 is 14 residues. V was clipped by 6 bases and J by 2 bases, with 14 bases between them. The CDR3 DNA reads as TGCAGTGCCCGGGGTATCGGGGGCAATCAGCCCCAGCATTTT. This codes for CSARGIGGNQPQHF.

Ten or more counts support this clonotype. In nucleotides, the CDR3 is TGTGCCTGGCGGTCCGTCCTCAGCACAGATACGCAGTATTTT. Translated, it gives CAWRSVLSTDTQYF. This chain uses TRBV30 with TRBJ2-3; the D is unclear. Deletions cut 5 bases from V and 0 bases from J, with 12 bases between. The CDR3 sequence is 14 residues long. In germline, CDR1 is GTSNPN, CDR2 SVGIG (reference sequence).

The rearrangement joins TRBV7-2 to TRBJ1-2, with D perhaps TRBD1 (6 bases). The CDR3 is 12 amino acids. The germline V and J ends were trimmed by 2 bases and 8 bases, with 9 bases remaining between them. Germline V gives CDR1 SGHTA, CDR2 FQGNSA. This chain's CDR3 is CASSLTGRGYTF. The CDR3 DNA follows: TGTGCCAGCAGCTTAACAGGGAGGGGCTACACCTTC.

This clonotype occurred many times. The genes are TRBV20-1 and TRBJ2-2; D is undetermined. Between the trimmed V and J ends, which lost 0 bases and 2 bases, there was a span of 16 bases. CDR1 and CDR2 (germline): DFQATT, SNEGSKA (reference sequence). The CDR3 consists of 17 residues. The CDR3 region has the DNA TGCAGTGCTAGAGATTTTGAGGTCCGAAGTAACACCGGGGAGCTGTTTTTT. It is translated as CSARDFEVRSNTGELFF.

At least ten counts were recorded for this clonotype. The V gene is TRBV2, the J gene TRBJ2-7, with TRBD1 matching over 9 bases. Germline CDR1 is SNHLY and CDR2 is FYNNEI. V lost 4 bases to trimming and J lost 0 bases; unmatched junction nucleotides: 22. CDR3 length equals 21 residues. The CDR3 loop reads CASSGGAQGAPRASVSYEQYF. CDR3 in DNA: TGTGCCAGCAGTGGAGGTGCACAGGGGGCGCCTCGCGCCTCGGTCTCCTACGAGCAGTACTTC.

This clonotype has at least ten counts. The rearrangement uses TRBV20-1 and TRBJ1-2; 7 positions match TRBD1. The junction had 5 bases not matched to a gene; V was cut back by 4 bases and J by 9 bases. Per the germline V gene, CDR1 is DFQATT and CDR2 is SNEGSKA (reference sequence). The CDR3 extends over 11 amino acids. The CDR3, as DNA: TGCAGTGCTACAGGGGGGGGTAGCTACACCTTC. Its protein product is CSATGGGSYTF.

This clonotype has at least ten counts. The gene calls are TRBV7-9 and TRBJ2-1; D may be TRBD2 (5 bases). The CDR3 runs 15 residues. V lost 5 bases, J lost 5 bases, and 16 bases lay in between. Germline V gene lookup returns CDR1 SEHNR and CDR2 FQNEAQ (reference sequence). The CDR3 protein is CASSTLRAGNNEQFF. CDR3 DNA sequence: TGTGCCAGCAGCACTTTACGGGCGGGCAACAATGAGCAGTTCTTC.

This clonotype was counted between two and nine times. The rearrangement joins TRBV3-1 to TRBJ2-2; D is unclear. V dropped 1 base and J dropped 1 base, with 7 bases sitting between them. The CDR3 spans 15 residues. Germline loops: CDR1 LGHDT, CDR2 YNNKEL (reference sequence). This chain's CDR3 is CASSQVRLNTGELFF. CDR3 DNA sequence: TGTGCCAGCAGCCAAGTTCGCCTGAACACCGGGGAGCTGTTTTTT.

Comment on this clonotype: Just one base apart from a much larger clone, this may be a read error. The V gene is TRBV28, the J gene TRBJ2-1; possibly TRBD1 for D (7 bases). The V gene's germline CDR1 is MDHEN and CDR2 SYDVKM. CDR3 length: 15 residues. This chain's CDR3 is CACSPLLTGRNEQFF. The CDR3, as DNA: TGTGCCTGCAGCCCTCTCCTGACAGGGAGGAATGAGCAGTTCTTC.

This chain connects TRBV2 to TRBJ2-5; perhaps TRBD2 as D (6 bases). The germline V and J ends were trimmed by 4 bases and 6 bases, with 15 bases remaining between them. CDR3 length: 14 residues. CDR1 and CDR2 from the germline V gene are SNHLY and FYNNEI. The CDR3 spells CASSGGVPPKTQYF. CDR3 coding DNA: TGTGCCAGCAGTGGGGGGGTGCCCCCAAAGACCCAGTACTTC.

This clonotype was detected many times. The chain is built from TRBV5-6 and TRBJ1-2; D might be TRBD1 (6 bases). Deletions cut 4 bases from V and 2 bases from J, with 18 bases between. From germline, CDR1 is SGHDT and CDR2 YYEEEE. The CDR3 extends over 16 amino acids. The DNA of the CDR3 is TGTGCCAGCAGCCCGACAGGACGACGACCGAACTATGGCTACACCTTC. Translated: CASSPTGRRPNYGYTF.

V usage is TRBV10-2 and J usage is TRBJ1-2; D not resolved. Germline CDR1 WSHSY, CDR2 SAAADI. This CDR3 is 12 amino acids long. The germline V and J ends were trimmed by 4 bases and 4 bases, with 7 bases remaining between them. CDR3 sequence (DNA): TGCGCCAGCAGTGGGCAGAGCTATGGCTACACCTTC. Amino acids: CASSGQSYGYTF.

The sample holds many counts of this clonotype. The CDR3 spells CASNGASLNTGELFF. The CDR3 DNA follows: TGTGCCAGCAATGGGGCCAGCCTGAACACCGGGGAGCTGTTTTTT. The chain links TRBV7-9 to TRBJ2-2, with D tentatively TRBD1 (5 bases). The CDR3 consists of 15 residues. V was cut by 7 bases and J by 1 base, with 13 bases left in between. From germline, CDR1 is SEHNR and CDR2 FQNEAQ (reference sequence).

This clonotype occurred a few times. V usage is TRBV9 and J usage is TRBJ2-1; 13 positions match TRBD2. In germline, CDR1 is SGDLS, CDR2 YYNGEE. V dropped 4 bases and J dropped 8; count of bases not matched to a gene: 6. CDR3 length equals 15 residues. This chain's CDR3 is CASSLRTSGGDEQFF. DNA of the CDR3: TGTGCCAGCAGCCTCAGGACTAGCGGGGGCGATGAGCAGTTCTTC.

This clonotype was counted many times. The CDR3 DNA is TGTGCCAGCAGTGAGTTAAGGGCGATTCAAGAGACCCAGTACTTC. It specifies CASSELRAIQETQYF. The chain is built from TRBV2 and TRBJ2-5; no clear D gene. Per germline, CDR1 SNHLY and CDR2 FYNNEI. CDR3 length equals 15 residues. Deletions cut 3 bases from V and 2 bases from J, with 13 bases between.

This clonotype was recorded many times. The rearrangement joins TRBV4-1 to TRBJ2-5; D call uncertain. V was trimmed by 0 bases and J by 2 bases, leaving 13 bases between them. Germline lookup yields CDR1 MGHRA and CDR2 YSYEKL. The CDR3 has 16 residues. CDR3 residues: CASSQEGTTKQETQYF. The CDR3 DNA follows: TGCGCCAGCAGCCAAGAAGGAACGACAAAGCAAGAGACCCAGTACTTC.

The chain carries TRBV7-6 and TRBJ1-1, with D tentatively TRBD1 (6 bases). CDR3 size: 17 residues. Germline loops: CDR1 SGHVS, CDR2 FNYEAQ. Trimming left V 4 bases short and J 0 bases short, with 18 bases between. In DNA, the CDR3 is TGTGCCAGCAGCTCACACGGGGGCAGGAGGTTGAACACTGAAGCTTTCTTT. Encoded protein: CASSSHGGRRLNTEAFF.